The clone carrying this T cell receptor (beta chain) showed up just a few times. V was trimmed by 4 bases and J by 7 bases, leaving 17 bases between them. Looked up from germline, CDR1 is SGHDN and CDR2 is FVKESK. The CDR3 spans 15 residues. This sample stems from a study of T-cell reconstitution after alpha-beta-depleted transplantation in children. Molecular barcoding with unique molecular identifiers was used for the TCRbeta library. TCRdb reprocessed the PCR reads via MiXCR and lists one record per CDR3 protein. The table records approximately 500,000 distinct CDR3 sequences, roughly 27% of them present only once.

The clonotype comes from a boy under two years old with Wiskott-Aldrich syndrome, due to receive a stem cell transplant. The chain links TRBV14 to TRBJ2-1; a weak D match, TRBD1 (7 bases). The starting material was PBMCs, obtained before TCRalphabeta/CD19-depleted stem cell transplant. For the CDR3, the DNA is TGTGCCAGCAGCCTAAAATCGGCAGGGGGGAATGAGCAGTTCTTC. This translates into CASSLKSAGGNEQFF.